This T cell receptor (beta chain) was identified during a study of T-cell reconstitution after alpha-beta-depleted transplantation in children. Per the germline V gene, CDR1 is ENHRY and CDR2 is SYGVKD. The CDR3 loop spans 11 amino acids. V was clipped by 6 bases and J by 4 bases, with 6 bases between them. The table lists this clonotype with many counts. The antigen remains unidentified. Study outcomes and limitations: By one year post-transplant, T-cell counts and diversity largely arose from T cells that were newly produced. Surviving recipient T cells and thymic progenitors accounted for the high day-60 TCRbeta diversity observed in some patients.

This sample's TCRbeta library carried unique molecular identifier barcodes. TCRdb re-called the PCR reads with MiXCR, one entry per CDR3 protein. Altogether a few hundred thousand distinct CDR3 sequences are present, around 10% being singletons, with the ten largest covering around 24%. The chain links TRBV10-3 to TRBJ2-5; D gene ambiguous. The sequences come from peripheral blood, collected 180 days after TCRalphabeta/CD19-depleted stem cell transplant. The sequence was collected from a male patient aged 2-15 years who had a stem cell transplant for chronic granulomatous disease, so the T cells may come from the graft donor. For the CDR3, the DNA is TGTGCCATCAGGGTTCGAGAGACCCAGTACTTC. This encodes CAIRVRETQYF.